These T cell receptor beta chains were read from a single sample in a study of blood T cell repertoires in COVID-19. Produced via immunoSEQ multiplex PCR; TCRdb's table is partial and in-frame only. This table has 250,000 or so clones, approximately 83% appearing once. Specimen: PBMCs or T cells enriched from blood (not recorded which). Receptors originate from a man aged 45 to 65 who had recovered from COVID-19. Each CDR3 is given with its conserved first and last residue. The order of the fields is D gene, clone size, CDR3 length, J gene, V gene, CDR3 protein, CDR3 DNA. A D gene is named only where the DNA matches it firmly. The size entry is marked missing in some rows and otherwise reads once, few, many or a size class.

TRBD2	.	15	TRBJ2-4	TRBV2	CASRLAEIAKNIQYF	TGTGCCAGCAGACTAGCGGAAATAGCCAAAAACATTCAGTACTTC
TRBD1	.	14	TRBJ1-4	TRBV2	CAFRGQTTNEKLFF	TGTGCCTTCCGGGGACAGACTACTAATGAAAAACTGTTTTTT
.	once	16	TRBJ2-2	TRBV11-1	CASSLGTAGNTGELFF	TGTGCCAGCAGCTTAGGCACGGCGGGGAACACCGGGGAGCTGTTTTTT
TRBD2	.	17	TRBJ2-5	TRBV28	CASSQGLAGGYQETQYF	TGTGCCAGCAGCCAGGGACTAGCGGGAGGGTACCAAGAGACCCAGTACTTC
.	few	21	TRBJ1-2	TRBV5-1	CASSLDAVGSNSPATIYGYTF	TGCGCCAGCAGCTTGGACGCCGTGGGGAGTAACTCCCCAGCAACTATCTATGGCTACACCTTC
.	.	14	TRBJ2-2	TRBV6-2/TRBV6-3	CASSYLGSTGELFF	TGTGCCAGCAGTTACTTGGGGAGCACCGGGGAGCTGTTTTTT
TRBD1	.	15	TRBJ1-3	TRBV5-8	CASSLGRGPGNTIYF	TGTGCCAGCAGCTTGGGAAGGGGGCCTGGAAACACCATATATTTT
.	few	14	TRBJ1-5	TRBV5-6	CASSSWISGQPQHF	TGTGCCAGCAGCTCCTGGATCAGCGGGCAGCCCCAGCATTTT
TRBD2	.	18	TRBJ2-7	TRBV27	CASSLAPGTSGRFNEQYF	TGTGCCAGCAGTTTGGCCCCGGGGACTAGCGGGAGGTTCAACGAGCAGTACTTC
TRBD1	.	15	TRBJ1-2	TRBV28	CTSSYSGTGSNGYTF	TGTACCAGCAGTTACTCTGGGACAGGGTCTAATGGCTACACCTTC
.	once	13	TRBJ1-2	TRBV7-9	CASSLNEGIGYTF	TGTGCCAGCAGCTTAAATGAGGGCATCGGCTACACCTTC
TRBD2	.	17	TRBJ2-3	TRBV4-3	CASSPDRTSGSTDTQYF	TGCGCCAGCAGCCCTGACAGGACTAGCGGGAGCACAGATACGCAGTATTTT
TRBD2	.	16	TRBJ2-5	TRBV7-7	CASSPGLAGAQETQYF	TGTGCTAGCAGCCCCGGACTAGCGGGAGCTCAAGAGACCCAGTACTTC
TRBD1	few	14	TRBJ1-2	TRBV18	CASSPLQGQGDYTF	TGTGCCAGCTCACCTCTCCAAGGACAGGGTGACTACACCTTC
.	.	17	TRBJ1-2	TRBV9	CASRAIRSGRSGSGYTF	TGTGCCAGCAGAGCCATAAGAAGCGGACGGTCAGGAAGCGGCTACACCTTC
TRBD2	.	15	TRBJ2-1	TRBV5-1	CASKGLAGSDNEQFF	TGCGCCAGCAAGGGACTAGCGGGGTCTGACAATGAGCAGTTCTTC
TRBD1	.	13	TRBJ1-1	TRBV3-1/TRBV3-2	CASSYTGVTEAFF	TGTGCCAGCAGCTATACAGGGGTGACTGAAGCTTTCTTT
.	.	14	TRBJ1-5	TRBV19	CASSIEGFGQTPHF	TGTGCCAGTAGTATTGAGGGTTTCGGGCAGACACCGCATTTT
TRBD1	.	13	TRBJ1-2	TRBV30	CAWSVDRGYGYTF	TGTGCCTGGAGTGTTGACAGGGGGTATGGCTACACCTTC
.	.	13	TRBJ1-6	TRBV5-1	CASSGEDNSPLHF	TGCGCCAGCAGCGGTGAGGATAATTCACCCCTCCACTTT